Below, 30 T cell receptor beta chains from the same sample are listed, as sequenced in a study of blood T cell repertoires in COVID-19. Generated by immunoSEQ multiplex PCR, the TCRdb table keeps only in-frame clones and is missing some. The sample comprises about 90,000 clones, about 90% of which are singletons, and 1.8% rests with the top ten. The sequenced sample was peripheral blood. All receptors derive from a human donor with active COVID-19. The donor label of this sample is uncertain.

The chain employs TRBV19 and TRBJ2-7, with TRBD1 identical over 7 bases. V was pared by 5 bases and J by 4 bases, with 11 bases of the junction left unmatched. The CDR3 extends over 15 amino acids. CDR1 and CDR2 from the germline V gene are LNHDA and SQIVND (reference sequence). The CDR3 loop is CASSLQPGQQYEQYF. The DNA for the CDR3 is TGTGCCAGTAGTCTCCAACCGGGACAGCAGTACGAGCAGTACTTC.

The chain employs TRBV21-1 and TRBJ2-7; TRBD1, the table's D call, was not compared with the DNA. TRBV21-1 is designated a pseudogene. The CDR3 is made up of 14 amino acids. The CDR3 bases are TGTGCCAGCAGCTTCCGGGACAGGGGCCACGAGCAGTACTTC. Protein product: CASSFRDRGHEQYF.

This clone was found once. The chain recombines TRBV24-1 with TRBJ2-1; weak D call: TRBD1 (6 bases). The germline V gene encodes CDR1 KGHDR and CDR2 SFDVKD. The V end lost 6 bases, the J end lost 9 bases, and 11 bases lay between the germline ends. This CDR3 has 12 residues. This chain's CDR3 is CATSLQGSEQFF. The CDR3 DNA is TGTGCCACCAGTCTCCAGGGGAGTGAGCAGTTCTTC.

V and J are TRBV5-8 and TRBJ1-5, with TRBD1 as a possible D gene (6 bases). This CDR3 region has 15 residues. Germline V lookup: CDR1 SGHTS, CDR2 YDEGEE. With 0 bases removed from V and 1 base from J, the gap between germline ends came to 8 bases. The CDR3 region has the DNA TGTGCCAGCAGCTTGGTAGGGGGAAGCAATCAGCCCCAGCATTTT. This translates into CASSLVGGSNQPQHF.

The CDR3 DNA sequence: TGTGCCAGCAGCTGGGGGACAGGGCACTACGAGCAGTACTTC. Translated, it gives CASSWGTGHYEQYF. V and J are TRBV11-3 and TRBJ2-7; 9 nucleotides agree with TRBD1. After removal of 4 bases from V and 3 bases from J, the junction contained 4 bases not matched to a gene. Looked up from germline, CDR1 is SGHNT and CDR2 is YENEEA. The CDR3 runs to 14 residues.

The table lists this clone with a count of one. The CDR3 loop is CASSREGVEQYF. CDR3 sequence (DNA): TGTGCCAGCAGCCGGGAAGGGGTGGAGCAGTACTTC. The chain joins TRBV3-1 (or the pseudogene TRBV3-2) to TRBJ2-7; maybe TRBD1 (5 bases). V was clipped by 4 bases and J by 7 bases, with 11 bases between them. This CDR3 contains 12 residues. Germline CDR1 and CDR2: LGHDT and YNNKEL (reference sequence).

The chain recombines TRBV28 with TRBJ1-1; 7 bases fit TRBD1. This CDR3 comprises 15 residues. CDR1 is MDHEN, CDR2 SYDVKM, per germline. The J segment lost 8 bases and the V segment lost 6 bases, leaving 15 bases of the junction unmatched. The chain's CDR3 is CASRPDRTGSQEAFF. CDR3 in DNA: TGTGCCAGCAGACCGGATAGGACAGGTAGCCAAGAAGCTTTCTTT.

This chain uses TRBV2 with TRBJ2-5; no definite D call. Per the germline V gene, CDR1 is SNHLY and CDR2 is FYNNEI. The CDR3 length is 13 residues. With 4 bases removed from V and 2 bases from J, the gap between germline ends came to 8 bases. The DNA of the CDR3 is TGTGCCAGCAGTGTATCCAGGCAAGAGACCCAGTACTTC. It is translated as CASSVSRQETQYF.

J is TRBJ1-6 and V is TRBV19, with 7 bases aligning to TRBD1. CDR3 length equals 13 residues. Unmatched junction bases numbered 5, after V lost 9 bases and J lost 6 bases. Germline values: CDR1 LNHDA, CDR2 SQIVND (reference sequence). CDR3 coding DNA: TGTGCCAGCAGGGGGATTGGTAATTCACCCCTCCACTTT. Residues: CASRGIGNSPLHF. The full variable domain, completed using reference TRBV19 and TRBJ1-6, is DGGITQSPKYLFRKEGQNVTLSCEQNLNHDAMYWYRQDPGQGLRLIYYSQIVNDFQKGDIAEGYSVSREKKESFPLTVTSAQKNPTAFYLCASRGIGNSPLHFGNGTRLTVT.

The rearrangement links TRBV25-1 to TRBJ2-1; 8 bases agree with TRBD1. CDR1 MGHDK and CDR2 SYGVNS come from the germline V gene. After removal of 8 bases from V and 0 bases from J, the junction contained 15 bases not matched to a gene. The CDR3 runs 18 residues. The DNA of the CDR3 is TGTGCCAGCCGACGAAGTGTGGGACAGGCGAGCTCCTACAATGAGCAGTTCTTC. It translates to CASRRSVGQASSYNEQFF.

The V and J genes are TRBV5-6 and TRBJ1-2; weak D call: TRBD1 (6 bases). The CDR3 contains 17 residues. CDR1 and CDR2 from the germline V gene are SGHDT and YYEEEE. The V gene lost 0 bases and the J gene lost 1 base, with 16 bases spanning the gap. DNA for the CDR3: TGTGCCAGCAGCTTGGTTGGGGGCTCTTCCCTTAACTATGGCTACACCTTC. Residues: CASSLVGGSSLNYGYTF.

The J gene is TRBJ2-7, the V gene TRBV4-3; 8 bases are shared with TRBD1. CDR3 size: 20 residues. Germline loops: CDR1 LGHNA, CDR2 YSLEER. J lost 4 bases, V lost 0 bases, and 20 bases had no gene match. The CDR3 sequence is CASSQDRLGTGMKTGYEQYF. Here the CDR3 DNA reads TGCGCCAGCAGCCAAGACCGACTCGGGACAGGAATGAAAACAGGTTACGAGCAGTACTTC.

CDR3 sequence (DNA): TGTGCCAGCAGCGACGGGGGGAATGGCTACACCTTC. The encoded protein is CASSDGGNGYTF. The chain joins TRBV9 to TRBJ1-2; D possibly corresponds to TRBD1 (5 bases). V shed 3 bases and J shed 6 bases, with 9 bases lying between them. This CDR3 spans 12 amino acids. Germline CDR1 SGDLS, CDR2 YYNGEE.

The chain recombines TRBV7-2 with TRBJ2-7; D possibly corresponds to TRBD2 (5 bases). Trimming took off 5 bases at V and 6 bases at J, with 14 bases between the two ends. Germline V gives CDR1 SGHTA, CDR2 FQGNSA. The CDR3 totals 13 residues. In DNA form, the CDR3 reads TGTGCCAGCAGCCTCACGGGGAGCGGCGAGCAGTACTTC. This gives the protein CASSLTGSGEQYF.

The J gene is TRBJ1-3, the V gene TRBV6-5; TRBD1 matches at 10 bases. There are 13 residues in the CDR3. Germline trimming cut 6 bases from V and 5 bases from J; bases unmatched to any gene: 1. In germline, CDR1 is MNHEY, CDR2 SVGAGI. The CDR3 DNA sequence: TGTGCCAGCAGGACAGGGGGCAGAAACACCATATATTTT. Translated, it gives CASRTGGRNTIYF.

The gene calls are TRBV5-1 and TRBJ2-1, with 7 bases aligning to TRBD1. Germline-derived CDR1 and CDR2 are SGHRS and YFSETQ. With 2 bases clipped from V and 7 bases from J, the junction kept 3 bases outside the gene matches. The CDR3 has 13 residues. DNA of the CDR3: TGCGCCAGCAGCTTTGAACAGGGGAATGAGCAGTTCTTC. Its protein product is CASSFEQGNEQFF.

The CDR3 reads CASSMRGHYNEQFF. The DNA for the CDR3 is TGTGCCAGTAGTATGCGGGGGCATTACAATGAGCAGTTCTTC. This chain uses TRBV19 with TRBJ2-1; D may be TRBD2 (7 bases). Trimming removed 3 bases from V and 4 bases from J, with 10 bases in between. The germline V gene encodes CDR1 LNHDA and CDR2 SQIVND (reference sequence). The CDR3 spans 14 residues.

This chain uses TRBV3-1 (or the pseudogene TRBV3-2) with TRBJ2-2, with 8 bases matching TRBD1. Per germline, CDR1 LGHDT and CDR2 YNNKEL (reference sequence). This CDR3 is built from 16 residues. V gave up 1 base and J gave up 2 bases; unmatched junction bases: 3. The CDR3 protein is CASSQVTGENTGELFF. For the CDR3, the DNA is TGTGCCAGCAGCCAAGTGACAGGGGAAAACACCGGGGAGCTGTTTTTT.

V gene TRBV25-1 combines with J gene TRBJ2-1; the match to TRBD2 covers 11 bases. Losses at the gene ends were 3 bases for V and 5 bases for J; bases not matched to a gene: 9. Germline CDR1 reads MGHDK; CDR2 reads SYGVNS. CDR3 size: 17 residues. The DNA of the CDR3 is TGTGCCAGCAGTGAGTACATACTAGCGGGGGCCAACAATGAGCAGTTCTTC. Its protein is CASSEYILAGANNEQFF.

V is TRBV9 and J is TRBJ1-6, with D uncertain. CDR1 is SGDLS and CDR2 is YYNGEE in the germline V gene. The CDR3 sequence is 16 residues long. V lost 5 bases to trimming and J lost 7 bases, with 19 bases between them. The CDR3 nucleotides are TGTGCCAGCAGTGCCAGCCCTGCAAGGGAGAATTCACCCCTCCACTTT. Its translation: CASSASPARENSPLHF. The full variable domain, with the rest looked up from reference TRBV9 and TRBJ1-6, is DSGVTQTPKHLITATGQRVTLRCSPRSGDLSVYWYQQSLDQGLQFLIQYYNGEERAKGNILERFSAQQFPDLHSELNLSSLELGDSALYFCASSASPARENSPLHFGNGTRLTVT.

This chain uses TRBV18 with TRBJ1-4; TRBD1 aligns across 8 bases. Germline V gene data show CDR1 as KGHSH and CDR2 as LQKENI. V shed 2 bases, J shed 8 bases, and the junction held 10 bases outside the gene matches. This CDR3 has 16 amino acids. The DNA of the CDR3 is TGTGCCAGCTCACCAGCCGCCGGGACAGGCCCGGAAAAACTGTTTTTT. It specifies CASSPAAGTGPEKLFF.

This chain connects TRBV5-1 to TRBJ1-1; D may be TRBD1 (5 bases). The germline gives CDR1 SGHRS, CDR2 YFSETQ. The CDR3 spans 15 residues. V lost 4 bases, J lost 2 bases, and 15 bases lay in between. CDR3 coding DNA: TGCGCCAGCAGCCCGATTGGACATATCAACACTGAAGCTTTCTTT. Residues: CASSPIGHINTEAFF.

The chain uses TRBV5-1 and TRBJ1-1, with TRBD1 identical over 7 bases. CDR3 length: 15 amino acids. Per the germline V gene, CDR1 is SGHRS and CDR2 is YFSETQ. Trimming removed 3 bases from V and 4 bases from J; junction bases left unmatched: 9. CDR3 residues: CASSSPGGTGTEAFF. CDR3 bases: TGCGCCAGCAGCTCGCCAGGGGGAACGGGCACTGAAGCTTTCTTT. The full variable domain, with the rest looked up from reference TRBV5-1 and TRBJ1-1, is KAGVTQTPRYLIKTRGQQVTLSCSPISGHRSVSWYQQTPGQGLQFLFEYFSETQRNKGNFPGRFSGRQFSNSRSEMNVSTLELGDSALYLCASSSPGGTGTEAFFGQGTRLTVV.

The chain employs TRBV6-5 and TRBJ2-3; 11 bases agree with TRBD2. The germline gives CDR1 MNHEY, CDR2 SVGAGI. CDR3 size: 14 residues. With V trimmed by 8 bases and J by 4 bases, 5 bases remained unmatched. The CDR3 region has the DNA TGTGCCAGCGTAGCGGGGGGGGACGCAGATACGCAGTATTTT. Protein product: CASVAGGDADTQYF.

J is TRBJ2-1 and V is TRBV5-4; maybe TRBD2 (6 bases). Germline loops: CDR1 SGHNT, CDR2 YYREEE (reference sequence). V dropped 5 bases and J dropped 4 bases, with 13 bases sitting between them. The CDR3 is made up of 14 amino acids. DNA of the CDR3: TGTGCCAGCAGTGTTGTCGGGGGTTACAATGAGCAGTTCTTC. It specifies CASSVVGGYNEQFF.

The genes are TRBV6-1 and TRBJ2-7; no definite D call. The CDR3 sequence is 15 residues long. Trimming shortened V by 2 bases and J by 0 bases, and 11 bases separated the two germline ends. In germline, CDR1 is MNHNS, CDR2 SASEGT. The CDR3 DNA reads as TGTGCCAGCAGTGAAAAAAGATGGAGCTCCTACGAGCAGTACTTC. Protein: CASSEKRWSSYEQYF.

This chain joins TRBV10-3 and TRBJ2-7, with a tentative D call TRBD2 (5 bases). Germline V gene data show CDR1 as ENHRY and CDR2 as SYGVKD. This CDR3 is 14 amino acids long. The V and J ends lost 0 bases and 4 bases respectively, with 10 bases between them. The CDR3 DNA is TGTGCCATCAGTGAGTCGAGGGAAGCATACGAGCAGTACTTC. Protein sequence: CAISESREAYEQYF.

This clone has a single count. CDR3 coding DNA: TGTGCCATCAGTGGTGGCGGATTGAACACTGAAGCTTTCTTT. Encoded protein: CAISGGGLNTEAFF. J is TRBJ1-1 and V is TRBV10-3, with no clear D. V lost 4 bases to trimming and J lost 0 bases, with 9 bases between them. The CDR3 covers 14 residues. CDR1 is ENHRY, CDR2 SYGVKD, per germline.

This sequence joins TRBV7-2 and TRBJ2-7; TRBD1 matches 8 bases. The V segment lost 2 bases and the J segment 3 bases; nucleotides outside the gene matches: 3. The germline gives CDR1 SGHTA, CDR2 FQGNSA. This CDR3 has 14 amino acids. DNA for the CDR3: TGTGCCAGCAGCTTATTGACAGGGGACTACGAGCAGTACTTC. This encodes CASSLLTGDYEQYF.

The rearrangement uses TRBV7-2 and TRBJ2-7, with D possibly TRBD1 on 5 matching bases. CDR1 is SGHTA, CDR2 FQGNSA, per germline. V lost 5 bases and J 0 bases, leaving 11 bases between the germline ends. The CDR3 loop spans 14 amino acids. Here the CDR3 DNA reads TGTGCCAGCAGCCAAACAGGACGCTCCTACGAGCAGTACTTC. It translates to CASSQTGRSYEQYF.